This TCR beta chain was obtained from a study of graft-versus-host responses after intestinal transplantation. Using immunoSEQ multiplex PCR, the repertoire was profiled, and TCRdb retains in-frame clones only, with some absent. The sample has tens of thousands of clones; roughly 44% are singletons. Responder cells labeled with CFSE (roughly 200,000) were co-plated with irradiated stimulator cells labeled with violet dye (roughly 200,000). Losses at the gene ends were 4 bases for V and 2 bases for J; bases not matched to a gene: 6. The CDR3 spans 15 residues. From germline, CDR1 is SGHNT and CDR2 YYREEE (reference sequence). Broader study findings: Early post-transplant falls in HvG clones accompanied the peak levels of circulating GvH clones.

The TCR comes from a human patient who was an organ donor for intestinal transplantation. V usage is TRBV5-4 and J usage is TRBJ2-1, with 7 positions matching TRBD2. The starting material was alloreactive CD8+ T cells from a mixed lymphocyte reaction culture, obtained before transplantation. Stated subset: CFSE-low proliferating T cells sorted from roughly six-day pre-transplant mixed lymphocyte reaction (GvH or HvG direction). The CDR3 DNA sequence: TGTGCCAGCAGCCAGAGCGGGATTACCTACAATGAGCAGTTCTTC. Amino acid sequence: CASSQSGITYNEQFF.